These 23 T cell receptor beta chains share one sample of origin, sequenced in a study of identical twins. MiXCR was run by TCRdb on the 5' RACE reads, yielding one entry per CDR3 protein. The table lists approximately 890,000 distinct CDR3 sequences, over 9% of them singletons. The same data also went into a second study, on yellow fever vaccine responses in identical twins.

Material: PBMCs. The receptors stem from a young woman in good health.

The J gene is TRBJ2-1, the V gene TRBV6-4; no clear D. V lost 3 bases to trimming and J lost 5 bases, with 11 bases between them. Germline V CDR1 and CDR2: MRHNA, SNTAGT. This CDR3 has 14 residues. The CDR3 bases are TGTGCCAGCAGTGATGAGGCACTCAACAATGAGCAGTTCTTC. This sequence encodes CASSDEALNNEQFF.

This clonotype has a handful of counts. V gene TRBV18 combines with J gene TRBJ2-7; perhaps D is TRBD1 or TRBD2 (5 bases each). Per the germline V gene, CDR1 is KGHSH and CDR2 is LQKENI. V was clipped by 3 bases and J by 6 bases, with 18 bases between them. There are 15 residues in the CDR3. CDR3 region: CASSPRGPRDAEQYV. The CDR3 DNA is TGTGCCAGCTCACCCCGGGGACCCAGGGATGCCGAGCAGTACGTC.

This clonotype appeared many times. V gene TRBV25-1 combines with J gene TRBJ1-1; D is ambiguous. V was clipped by 2 bases and J by 4 bases, with 8 bases between them. The CDR3 totals 13 residues. Germline V gives CDR1 MGHDK, CDR2 SYGVNS. The CDR3, as DNA: TGTGCCAGCAGTGAAGCCGGAGGCACTGAAGCTTTCTTT. The encoded protein is CASSEAGGTEAFF.

This clonotype was picked up a small number of times. This chain uses TRBV5-6 with TRBJ2-2; TRBD1 matches at 8 bases. There are 16 residues in the CDR3. V gave up 0 bases and J gave up 1 base; unmatched junction bases: 2. The germline CDR1 and CDR2 sequences are SGHDT and YYEEEE. The CDR3 loop reads CASSLEGTGNTGELFF. The DNA of the CDR3 is TGTGCCAGCAGCTTGGAAGGGACAGGGAACACCGGGGAGCTGTTTTTT.

The table lists this clonotype with a few counts. The CDR3 sequence: CSAPLGGFRHNEQFF. Here the CDR3 DNA reads TGCAGTGCCCCACTGGGGGGGTTTAGGCACAATGAGCAGTTCTTC. The chain recombines TRBV20-1 with TRBJ2-1; 7 positions match TRBD2. The ends lost 6 bases at V and 5 bases at J; junction bases unmatched: 13. Germline V gives CDR1 DFQATT, CDR2 SNEGSKA (reference sequence). CDR3 size: 15 residues.

This clonotype showed up just a few times. This chain links TRBV2 with TRBJ2-1; the match to TRBD2 covers 10 bases. Per germline, CDR1 SNHLY and CDR2 FYNNEI. The V and J ends lost 5 bases and 7 bases, in that order; junction bases with no gene match: 8. The CDR3 has 15 residues. The CDR3 DNA follows: TGTGCCAGCAGTTTTAGCGGGAGGTATGTGAATGAGCAGTTCTTC. This encodes CASSFSGRYVNEQFF.

This clonotype occurred a few times. This sequence joins TRBV2 and TRBJ1-2, with 10 bases that match TRBD1. V lost 6 bases, J lost 8 bases, and 6 bases stayed unmatched. CDR3 length: 13 amino acids. Germline lookup yields CDR1 SNHLY and CDR2 FYNNEI. CDR3 nucleotide sequence: TGTGCCAGCAGACCCGGGACAGGGGAAGGCTACACCTTC. It translates to CASRPGTGEGYTF.

The V gene is TRBV11-1, the J gene TRBJ2-3; no clear D gene. Trimming stripped 4 bases from V and 6 bases from J, with 11 bases between. Germline loops: CDR1 SGHAT, CDR2 FQDESV (reference sequence). This CDR3 region has 13 residues. The CDR3 reads CASSSDLRDTQYF. CDR3 nucleotide sequence: TGTGCCAGCAGCTCGGACCTGCGGGATACGCAGTATTTT.

The chain couples TRBV12-3 or TRBV12-4 to TRBJ2-4; 14 nucleotides align to TRBD2. The V gene end was trimmed by 6 bases and the J gene end by 1 base; junction bases not matched to a gene: 8. The CDR3 covers 18 residues. DNA for the CDR3: TGTGCCAGCAGCCCCGGGACTAGCGGGAGTCGGGCCAAAAACATTCAGTACTTC. Encoded protein: CASSPGTSGSRAKNIQYF.

This clonotype came up many times. The V gene is TRBV29-1, the J gene TRBJ2-5, with D unclear. V lost 2 bases and J 5 bases, leaving 9 bases between the germline ends. This CDR3 comprises 12 residues. Per the germline V gene, CDR1 is SQVTM and CDR2 is ANQGSEA. For the CDR3, the DNA is TGCAGCGTTGAACTCCTGGGGGAGACCCAGTACTTC. Its protein product is CSVELLGETQYF. Together with reference TRBV29-1 and TRBJ2-5, the CDR3 gives the full variable domain: SAVISQKPSRDICQRGTSLTIQCQVDSQVTMMFWYRQQPGQSLTLIATANQGSEATYESGFVIDKFPISRPNLTFSTLTVSNMSPEDSSIYLCSVELLGETQYFGPGTRLLVL.

The V call is TRBV28, the J call TRBJ2-5, with unresolved D. The CDR3 sequence is 14 residues long. The V and J ends lost 7 bases and 3 bases respectively, with 15 bases between them. CDR1 is MDHEN and CDR2 is SYDVKM in the germline V gene. Written as DNA, the CDR3 is TGTGCCAGCACCCCAAATGGCGCGGAAGAGACCCAGTACTTC. Protein: CASTPNGAEETQYF. The whole variable domain, remainder taken from reference TRBV28 and TRBJ2-5, is DVKVTQSSRYLVKRTGEKVFLECVQDMDHENMFWYRQDPGLGLRLIYFSYDVKMKEKGDIPEGYSVSREKKERFSLILESASTNQTSMYLCASTPNGAEETQYFGPGTRLLVL.

This clonotype was recorded at least ten times. The V call is TRBV12-3 or TRBV12-4, the J call TRBJ2-7, with D possibly being TRBD2 (6 bases). The CDR3 is made up of 15 amino acids. V gave up 5 bases and J gave up 4 bases, with 18 bases separating them. DNA of the CDR3: TGTGCCAGCAGTCCCGGGGGTCTAACTTCGTACGAGCAGTACGTC. Translated, it gives CASSPGGLTSYEQYV.

The chain carries TRBV7-9 and TRBJ2-3; D remains ambiguous. The CDR3 is made up of 15 amino acids. The germline gives CDR1 SEHNR, CDR2 FQNEAQ (reference sequence). The V gene lost 1 base and the J gene lost 2 bases, with 10 bases spanning the gap. CDR3 residues: CASSLVLGNTDTQYF. CDR3 sequence (DNA): TGTGCCAGCAGCTTAGTACTCGGAAACACAGATACGCAGTATTTT.

This clonotype has just a few counts. The chain has TRBV6-8 and TRBJ2-1, with D perhaps TRBD1 or TRBD2 (5 bases each). From germline, CDR1 is MNHGY and CDR2 SAAAGT. The CDR3 spans 15 residues. Trimming cost V 8 bases and J 4 bases, with 18 bases left between them. CDR3 in DNA: TGTGCCAGCTCTTCCGGGACGTTCCGGTACAATGAGCAGTTCTTC. It encodes CASSSGTFRYNEQFF.

This chain links TRBV12-3 or TRBV12-4 with TRBJ1-3; D unresolved. The CDR3 length is 17 residues. V was trimmed by 5 bases and J by 2 bases, leaving 19 bases between them. The CDR3 region is CASSRHTGGFTGNTIYF. CDR3 nucleotide sequence: TGTGCCAGCAGTCGTCACACGGGAGGCTTCACTGGAAACACCATATATTTT.

This clonotype showed up just a few times. The genes are TRBV6-6 and TRBJ1-2, with D uncertain. The germline gives CDR1 MNHNY, CDR2 SVGAGI (reference sequence). The CDR3 totals 13 residues. The germline V and J ends were trimmed by 0 bases and 7 bases, with 9 bases remaining between them. CDR3 sequence reads: CASSYSAERGYTF. The CDR3 region has the DNA TGTGCCAGCAGTTACTCGGCAGAACGTGGCTACACCTTC.

This clonotype was found a few times. The V and J genes are TRBV5-5 and TRBJ1-2, with TRBD1 as a possible D gene (6 bases). The germline V and J ends were trimmed by 2 bases and 4 bases, with 15 bases remaining between them. The CDR3 is made up of 15 amino acids. CDR1 and CDR2 from the germline V gene are SGHKS and YYEKEE (reference sequence). DNA for the CDR3: TGTGCCAGCAGCTTTATTTCGGGGGCACCCTATGGCTACACCTTC. This translates into CASSFISGAPYGYTF.

The rearrangement links TRBV7-9 to TRBJ2-7, with unresolved D. Trimming left V 6 bases short and J 4 bases short, with 19 bases between. Germline loops: CDR1 SEHNR, CDR2 FQNEAQ (reference sequence). The CDR3 runs to 15 residues. CDR3 nucleotides: TGTGCCAGCAGTTCATGGGCTCCGGGTGATTACGAGCAGTACTTC. The encoded protein is CASSSWAPGDYEQYF.

This clonotype showed up just a few times. This chain connects TRBV7-9 to TRBJ2-1; D remains unclear. CDR3 length equals 16 residues. Germline-derived CDR1 and CDR2 are SEHNR and FQNEAQ (reference sequence). Trimming cost V 1 base and J 5 bases, with 15 bases left between them. As DNA, the CDR3 is TGTGCCAGCAGCTTAGAGTGTTGCACTGGCAACAATGAGCAGTTCTTC. It yields the protein CASSLECCTGNNEQFF. Using reference TRBV7-9 and TRBJ2-1 for the parts outside the CDR3, the full variable domain is DTGVSQNPRHKITKRGQNVTFRCDPISEHNRLYWYRQTLGQGPEFLTYFQNEAQLEKSRLLSDRFSAERPKGSFSTLEIQRTEQGDSAMYLCASSLECCTGNNEQFFGPGTRLTVL.

The V call is TRBV28, the J call TRBJ1-5, with D perhaps TRBD1 (6 bases). From germline, CDR1 is MDHEN and CDR2 SYDVKM. V was pared by 2 bases and J by 10 bases, with 12 bases between. CDR3 size: 13 residues. CDR3: CASSLPTGKPQHF. In DNA form, the CDR3 reads TGTGCCAGCAGTTTACCCACAGGGAAACCCCAGCATTTT.

This clonotype was observed a handful of times. The genes are TRBV7-9 and TRBJ2-5; D possibly matches TRBD1 or TRBD2 (5 bases each). Germline CDR1 is SEHNR and CDR2 is FQNEAQ (reference sequence). V was pared by 0 bases and J by 4 bases, with 12 bases between. The CDR3 spans 15 residues. The CDR3 nucleotides read TGTGCCAGCAGCTTAGCCCAGGGAGAAGGAGAGACCCAGTACTTC. Its translation: CASSLAQGEGETQYF.

The chain recombines TRBV15 with TRBJ2-5; either TRBD1 or TRBD2 may supply D (6 bases each). Germline V gives CDR1 LNHNV, CDR2 YYDKDF (reference sequence). The V and J ends lost 3 bases and 0 bases respectively, with 8 bases between them. This CDR3 has 14 amino acids. CDR3 protein: CATSSGGHQETQYF. CDR3 bases: TGTGCCACCAGCAGTGGGGGGCACCAAGAGACCCAGTACTTC. The whole variable domain, remainder taken from reference TRBV15 and TRBJ2-5, is DAMVIQNPRYQVTQFGKPVTLSCSQTLNHNVMYWYQQKSSQAPKLLFHYYDKDFNNEADTPDNFQSRRPNTSFCFLDIRSPGLGDTAMYLCATSSGGHQETQYFGPGTRLLVL.

This clonotype was detected a few times. The chain links TRBV5-1 to TRBJ2-3, with D possibly TRBD2 on 5 matching bases. Trimming stripped 0 bases from V and 0 bases from J, with 8 bases between. The germline CDR1 and CDR2 sequences are SGHRS and YFSETQ. CDR3 length: 15 amino acids. The CDR3 spells CASSLERSSTDTQYF. The CDR3 DNA reads TGCGCCAGCAGCTTGGAGCGGAGTAGCACAGATACGCAGTATTTT.